A single sample gave rise to the 9 T cell receptor beta chains below, sequenced in a study of blood T cell repertoires in COVID-19. Using immunoSEQ multiplex PCR, the repertoire was profiled, and TCRdb retains in-frame clones only, with some absent. In the table there are 150,000 to 200,000 clones, about 95% of which are singletons. The sample consisted of peripheral blood. The receptors were sampled from a man in his thirties or forties with COVID-19, enrolled during active disease.

This clone was observed once. V usage is TRBV19 and J usage is TRBJ1-5; weak D call: TRBD1 (5 bases). CDR3 length: 13 residues. CDR1 and CDR2 from the germline V gene are LNHDA and SQIVND (reference sequence). The V end lost 5 bases, the J end lost 4 bases, and 9 bases lay between the germline ends. CDR3 DNA: TGTGCCAGTAGTGTGGGACTAAATCAGCCCCAGCATTTT. Amino acids: CASSVGLNQPQHF.

The chain links TRBV2 to TRBJ2-3; the match to TRBD2 covers 11 bases. The CDR3 runs to 18 residues. Germline assignment: CDR1 SNHLY and CDR2 FYNNEI. The J segment lost 2 bases and the V segment lost 3 bases, leaving 10 bases of the junction unmatched. The CDR3, as DNA: TGTGCCAGCAGTGACTGGCTTCTAGCGGGGGGAATCACAGATACGCAGTATTTT. Translating it yields CASSDWLLAGGITDTQYF.

The V call is TRBV19, the J call TRBJ2-3; TRBD2 aligns across 10 bases. The length of the CDR3 is 15 residues. Trimming took 4 bases from V and 3 from J; bases not matched to a gene: 4. Germline V CDR1 and CDR2: LNHDA, SQIVND (reference sequence). CDR3 residues: CASSTPSGGTDTQYF. DNA for the CDR3: TGTGCCAGTAGTACCCCTAGCGGGGGTACAGATACGCAGTATTTT.

The rearrangement uses TRBV16 and TRBJ2-2, with D tentatively TRBD2 (6 bases). There are 13 residues in the CDR3. CDR1 is KGHSY, CDR2 FQNENV, per germline. V dropped 5 bases and J dropped 6 bases, with 10 bases sitting between them. The chain's CDR3 is CASSERLAGELFF. CDR3 nucleotide sequence: TGTGCCAGCAGCGAACGACTAGCCGGGGAGCTGTTTTTT. Complete variable domain (other parts from reference TRBV16 and TRBJ2-2): GEEVAQTPKHLVRGEGQKAKLYCAPIKGHSYVFWYQQVLKNEFKFLISFQNENVFDETGMPKERFSAKCLPNSPCSLEIQATKLEDSAVYFCASSERLAGELFFGEGSRLTVL.

V gene TRBV11-2 combines with J gene TRBJ1-2; weak D call: TRBD1 (5 bases). This CDR3 is built from 13 residues. Between the trimmed V and J ends, which lost 7 bases and 8 bases, there was a span of 17 bases. From germline, CDR1 is SGHAT and CDR2 FQNNGV. The CDR3 region is CASTLGRGWGYTF. The CDR3 DNA is TGTGCCAGCACCCTGGGGAGGGGCTGGGGCTACACCTTC.

This clone came up once. This rearrangement joins TRBV5-1 to TRBJ1-1, with 8 positions matching TRBD1. This CDR3 is built from 15 residues. Losses at the gene ends were 4 bases for V and 8 bases for J; bases not matched to a gene: 13. Per the germline V gene, CDR1 is SGHRS and CDR2 is YFSETQ. DNA for the CDR3: TGCGCCAGCAGCATTGGACAGGGAGGAAATCGGGAAGCTTTCTTT. This translates into CASSIGQGGNREAFF.

The chain is built from TRBV5-1 and TRBJ1-5; D is possibly TRBD1 (5 bases). CDR1 is SGHRS and CDR2 is YFSETQ in the germline V gene. The CDR3 loop spans 13 amino acids. V was clipped by 1 base and J by 8 bases, with 10 bases between them. The CDR3 nucleotides are TGCGCCAGCAGCTTGACAGGCCGGGAGCCCCAGCATTTT. As protein: CASSLTGREPQHF.

The chain employs TRBV5-1 and TRBJ2-5; a weak D match, TRBD2 (7 bases). Deletions cut 0 bases from V and 1 base from J, with 10 bases between. Germline loops: CDR1 SGHRS, CDR2 YFSETQ. The CDR3 length is 15 residues. This CDR3 is CASSLDGGPQETQYF. In nucleotides, the CDR3 is TGCGCCAGCAGCTTGGACGGGGGGCCCCAAGAGACCCAGTACTTC.

This chain joins TRBV24-1 and TRBJ1-5; 8 bases map to TRBD1. The CDR3 consists of 13 residues. J gave up 2 bases and V 9 bases, and 2 bases lay outside the gene matches. The germline V gene has CDR1 KGHDR and CDR2 SFDVKD. The chain's CDR3 is CATQGAGNQPQHF. CDR3 bases: TGTGCCACCCAGGGGGCTGGCAATCAGCCCCAGCATTTT.